A selection of T cell receptor beta chains follows, all from one sample in a study of post-analysis software for immune sequencing data. Each CDR3 protein is one row after TCRdb ran MiXCR on the PCR reads. The sample lists a few hundred thousand distinct CDR3 sequences, 30% to 45% occurring once. Sequencing used blood. These receptors all come from a girl aged 10 to 17 with multiple sclerosis. CDR3s include the opening cysteine and the closing phenylalanine or tryptophan. The order of the fields is CDR3 protein, CDR3 length, clone size, J gene, V gene. For some rows the clone size is stated as once, few or many, or as a class when expanded; others skip it.

CASSLEGTVQDTQYF,15,few,TRBJ2-3,TRBV5-1
CASSQLAGAANTGELFF,17,.,TRBJ2-2,TRBV3-1
CASSGQGNEQFF,12,.,TRBJ2-1,TRBV5-1
CASRGRNQETQYF,13,few,TRBJ2-5,TRBV7-9
CASSPLGGAREQYF,14,.,TRBJ2-5,TRBV7-9
CASSSGPYTDTQYF,14,.,TRBJ2-3,TRBV7-3
CSVAVVGDTQYF,12,many,TRBJ2-3,TRBV29-1
CASSLSSGGALANQPQHF,18,few,TRBJ1-5,TRBV5-8
CSAPAGWEYYNEQFF,15,many,TRBJ2-1,TRBV20-1
CASSFVGGGTHNEQFF,16,few,TRBJ2-1,TRBV7-2
CAISELFPGELFF,13,few,TRBJ2-2,TRBV10-3
CASSPSGSPYNEQFF,15,few,TRBJ2-1,TRBV28
CASSLAGGSDTEAFF,15,.,TRBJ1-1,TRBV5-1
CASSSPTGTDTQYF,14,few,TRBJ2-3,TRBV6-6
CASSLNGGWSNEQFF,15,many,TRBJ2-1,TRBV7-2
CASSLWGGAEQYF,13,few,.,TRBV7-2
CASRSGTNYEQYF,13,many,TRBJ2-7,TRBV10-2
CASSYSGSGGFEQYF,15,few,TRBJ2-7,TRBV6-5
CASSFGGQNNQPQHF,15,few,TRBJ1-5,TRBV7-2
CASSPAGTTPHEQYF,15,.,.,TRBV7-9
CSAPKRGTSYEQYF,14,few,TRBJ2-7,TRBV20-1
CASSQAQGGETQYF,14,.,TRBJ2-5,TRBV14
CASSHVLREQYF,12,once,TRBJ2-7,TRBV7-6
CASSPAGGDGTNEKLFF,17,few,TRBJ1-4,TRBV7-9